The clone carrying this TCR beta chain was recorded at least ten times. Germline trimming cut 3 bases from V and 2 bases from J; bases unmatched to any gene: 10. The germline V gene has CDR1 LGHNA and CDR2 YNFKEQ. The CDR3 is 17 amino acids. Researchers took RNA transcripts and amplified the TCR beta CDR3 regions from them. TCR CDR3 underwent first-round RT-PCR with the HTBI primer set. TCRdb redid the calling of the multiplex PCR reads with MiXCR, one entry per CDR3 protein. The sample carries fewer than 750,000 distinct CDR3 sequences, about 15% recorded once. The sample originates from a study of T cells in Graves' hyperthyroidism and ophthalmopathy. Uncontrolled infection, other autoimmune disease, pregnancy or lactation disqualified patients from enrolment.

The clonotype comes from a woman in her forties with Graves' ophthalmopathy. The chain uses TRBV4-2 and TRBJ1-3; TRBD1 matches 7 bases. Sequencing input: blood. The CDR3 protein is CASSQAGTENAGNTIYF. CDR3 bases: TGTGCCAGCAGCCAGGCCGGGACAGAGAATGCTGGAAACACCATATATTTT.